The source of this TCR beta chain is a study of T cell changes during pregnancy in multiple sclerosis. Data came from immunoSEQ multiplex PCR; TCRdb stores just in-frame clones and leaves some out. Seen here are roughly 38,000 clones, 90% to 95% observed once, and the top ten hold roughly 8.1%. Germline V CDR1 and CDR2: MNHEY, SMNVEV (reference sequence). The CDR3 runs to 16 residues. The V and J ends lost 5 bases and 6 bases, in that order; junction bases with no gene match: 15. This clone was picked up one time. The sequence was collected from a female donor with multiple sclerosis, enrolled in a pregnancy study. The V gene is TRBV27, the J gene TRBJ2-7, with 8 bases lining up with TRBD2. Specimen: CD8+ T cells from peripheral blood mononuclear cells, collected in the third trimester of pregnancy. The CDR3 spells CASSGPRGGDHIEQYF. The CDR3 bases are TGTGCCAGCAGTGGCCCCCGGGGGGGCGACCACATCGAGCAGTACTTC.